This passage covers 29 T cell receptor beta chains from one sample sequenced in a study of T cell responses to AZD1222 COVID-19 vaccine. TCRdb keeps only in-frame clones here, not all; method: immunoSEQ multiplex PCR. The profile shows 120,000 or so clones, about 90% of them singletons. The material was peripheral blood, obtained on day 0 of AZD1222 vaccination. Source of these receptors: an adult in good health.

V and J are TRBV10-3 and TRBJ1-2; TRBD1 aligns across 8 bases. The ends lost 3 bases at V and 4 bases at J; junction bases unmatched: 19. Germline V gives CDR1 ENHRY, CDR2 SYGVKD. There are 19 residues in the CDR3. The chain's CDR3 is CAISDSLLRTGFRGYGYTF. CDR3 sequence (DNA): TGTGCCATCAGTGATTCCCTACTCCGGACAGGGTTTCGAGGCTATGGCTACACCTTC.

This chain joins TRBV30 and TRBJ1-1; D is ambiguous. V was cut by 2 bases and J by 1 base, with 14 bases left in between. Germline CDR1 reads GTSNPN; CDR2 reads SVGIG (reference sequence). CDR3 length: 15 amino acids. The CDR3 spells CAWSWLGEGNTEAFF. Here the CDR3 DNA reads TGTGCCTGGAGTTGGCTTGGGGAGGGGAACACTGAAGCTTTCTTT. Combining the CDR3 with reference TRBV30 and TRBJ1-1 gives the whole variable domain SQTIHQWPATLVQPVGSPLSLECTVEGTSNPNLYWYRQAAGRGLQLLFYSVGIGQISSEVPQNLSASRPQDRQFILSSKKLLLSDSGFYLCAWSWLGEGNTEAFFGQGTRLTVV.

The V and J genes are TRBV5-3 and TRBJ1-5, with TRBD1 matching over 7 bases. TRBV5-3 falls under the ORF class, with uncertain function. V lost 1 base to trimming and J lost 0 bases; unmatched junction nucleotides: 13. The length of the CDR3 is 19 residues. The CDR3 protein is CARSLSNRGFPYSNQPQHF. The CDR3 coding sequence is TGTGCCAGAAGCTTGTCTAACAGGGGATTCCCCTATAGCAATCAGCCCCAGCATTTT.

This chain links TRBV28 with TRBJ1-5; 8 positions match TRBD1. Germline CDR1 MDHEN, CDR2 SYDVKM. The CDR3 contains 15 residues. J lost 9 bases, V lost 4 bases, and 11 bases had no gene match. CDR3 sequence: CASSSLQGEGGPQHF. In nucleotides, the CDR3 is TGTGCCAGCAGTTCGCTACAGGGGGAGGGGGGGCCCCAGCATTTT.

The rearrangement uses TRBV5-6 and TRBJ2-4, with TRBD2 identical over 12 bases. With 0 bases clipped from V and 8 bases from J, the junction kept 9 bases outside the gene matches. Germline CDR1 and CDR2: SGHDT and YYEEEE. CDR3 length: 17 amino acids. The CDR3 loop reads CASSLALAGGSVDIQYF. The CDR3 DNA is TGTGCCAGCAGCTTGGCACTAGCGGGGGGATCTGTGGACATTCAGTACTTC.

This chain joins TRBV7-2 and TRBJ1-2, with 10 nucleotides matching TRBD1. CDR1 is SGHTA, CDR2 FQGNSA, per germline. V gave up 3 bases and J gave up 8 bases; unmatched junction bases: 6. This CDR3 has 14 residues. This chain's CDR3 is CASSFRDRGRGYTF. The CDR3 DNA reads TGTGCCAGCAGCTTCCGGGACAGGGGCCGGGGCTACACCTTC. Full variable domain (remainder filled in from reference TRBV7-2 and TRBJ1-2): GAGVSQSPSNKVTEKGKDVELRCDPISGHTALYWYRQSLGQGLEFLIYFQGNSAPDKSGLPSDRFSAERTGGSVSTLTIQRTQQEDSAVYLCASSFRDRGRGYTFGSGTRLTVV.

The chain carries TRBV18 and TRBJ1-3, with 7 bases lining up with TRBD1. The germline CDR1 and CDR2 sequences are KGHSH and LQKENI. V dropped 3 bases and J dropped 0; count of bases not matched to a gene: 5. The CDR3 covers 16 residues. CDR3 in amino acids: CASSPGQINSGNTIYF. The DNA for the CDR3 is TGTGCCAGCTCACCGGGACAGATTAACTCTGGAAACACCATATATTTT. Filled out from reference TRBV18 and TRBJ1-3, the complete variable domain reads NAGVMQNPRHLVRRRGQEARLRCSPMKGHSHVYWYRQLPEEGLKFMVYLQKENIIDESGMPKERFSAEFPKEGPSILRIQQVVRGDSAAYFCASSPGQINSGNTIYFGEGSWLTVV.

The chain uses TRBV2 and TRBJ1-4; D is undetermined. There are 15 residues in the CDR3. Germline V lookup: CDR1 SNHLY, CDR2 FYNNEI. V lost 3 bases and J lost 1, with 9 bases in between. CDR3 DNA: TGTGCCAGCAGTGACAGGTCCGTAACTAATGAAAAACTGTTTTTT. Amino acid sequence: CASSDRSVTNEKLFF.

The rearrangement joins TRBV29-1 to TRBJ2-1, with D possibly being TRBD2 (5 bases). V gave up 4 bases and J gave up 9 bases, with 10 bases separating them. Germline CDR1 and CDR2: SQVTM and ANQGSEA. The CDR3 is 11 amino acids. The CDR3 DNA is TGCAGCGTTGTGGCTAGCACTGAGCAGTTCTTC. Translated: CSVVASTEQFF.

The V call is TRBV5-1, the J call TRBJ2-1; possible D gene TRBD2, 6 bases. Germline V lookup: CDR1 SGHRS, CDR2 YFSETQ. Trimming pared 0 bases from V and 0 bases from J, leaving 13 bases between. The CDR3 has 17 amino acids. CDR3 in DNA: TGCGCCAGCAGCTTGGAGGGACTCCAGTTCTCCTACAATGAGCAGTTCTTC. This codes for CASSLEGLQFSYNEQFF.

The chain has TRBV24-1 and TRBJ1-3; D is ambiguous. The V end was cut by 2 bases, the J end by 4 bases, with 11 bases between. Per germline, CDR1 KGHDR and CDR2 SFDVKD. The CDR3 has 15 amino acids. Here the CDR3 reads CATSDSKGGGNTIYF. CDR3 coding DNA: TGTGCCACCAGTGATTCTAAGGGAGGAGGAAACACCATATATTTT.

The gene calls are TRBV5-1 and TRBJ2-3; D not certain. Germline V gene data show CDR1 as SGHRS and CDR2 as YFSETQ. V dropped 0 bases and J dropped 1 base, with 9 bases sitting between them. The CDR3 runs to 15 residues. CDR3 sequence (DNA): TGCGCCAGCAGCTTGGCGGAGCCCGGCACAGATACGCAGTATTTT. It specifies CASSLAEPGTDTQYF.

This rearrangement joins TRBV24-1 to TRBJ2-1; D may be TRBD1 (9 bases). V shed 4 bases and J shed 9 bases, with 30 bases lying between them. There are 19 residues in the CDR3. The germline V gene has CDR1 KGHDR and CDR2 SFDVKD. This CDR3 reads CATSDPAGQGTSGCSEQFF. The CDR3 region has the DNA TGTGCCACCAGTGACCCCGCGGGACAGGGCACTAGCGGATGTAGTGAGCAGTTCTTC.

J is TRBJ1-2 and V is TRBV6-1; D call uncertain. Germline CDR1 and CDR2: MNHNS and SASEGT. This CDR3 comprises 13 residues. The V end lost 2 bases, the J end lost 4 bases, and 8 bases lay between the germline ends. This CDR3 reads CASSEHESYGYTF. The CDR3 coding sequence is TGTGCCAGCAGTGAACACGAGAGCTATGGCTACACCTTC.

The chain joins TRBV19 to TRBJ2-2; D is perhaps TRBD1 (5 bases). Between the trimmed V and J ends, which lost 5 bases and 5 bases, there was a span of 15 bases. CDR1 and CDR2 from the germline V gene are LNHDA and SQIVND (reference sequence). CDR3 length equals 15 residues. CDR3 amino acids: CASSALSAGTGELFF. CDR3 nucleotide sequence: TGTGCCAGTAGTGCCCTTTCAGCAGGGACCGGGGAGCTGTTTTTT.

The rearrangement links TRBV4-1 to TRBJ1-1, with 8 bases lining up with TRBD1. The length of the CDR3 is 16 residues. The V gene end was trimmed by 1 base and the J gene end by 0 bases; junction bases not matched to a gene: 4. Germline V gene lookup returns CDR1 MGHRA and CDR2 YSYEKL. The chain's CDR3 is CASSQGWDRLNTEAFF. In DNA form, the CDR3 reads TGCGCCAGCAGCCAAGGGTGGGACAGGCTGAACACTGAAGCTTTCTTT.

The chain is built from TRBV19 and TRBJ1-5, with 8 positions matching TRBD1. Unmatched junction bases numbered 11, after V lost 7 bases and J lost 0 bases. Looked up from germline, CDR1 is LNHDA and CDR2 is SQIVND (reference sequence). The CDR3 contains 17 residues. Written as DNA, the CDR3 is TGTGCCAGTACCCAGGACAGGGCCTTAGATAGCAATCAGCCCCAGCATTTT. Its protein is CASTQDRALDSNQPQHF.

The rearrangement uses TRBV5-4 and TRBJ1-6; D call uncertain. Per the germline V gene, CDR1 is SGHNT and CDR2 is YYREEE (reference sequence). The CDR3 is made up of 18 amino acids. The germline V and J ends were trimmed by 0 bases and 0 bases, with 13 bases remaining between them. The CDR3: CASSLDRLRPSYNSPLHF. The CDR3 DNA reads TGTGCCAGCAGCTTGGACAGACTGCGCCCCTCCTATAATTCACCCCTCCACTTT.

The chain joins TRBV5-8 to TRBJ1-6; 8 bases are shared with TRBD1. Unmatched junction bases numbered 4, after V lost 4 bases and J lost 4 bases. The CDR3 totals 15 residues. Germline CDR1 and CDR2: SGHTS and YDEGEE. CDR3 sequence: CASSHRQGYNSPLHF. In nucleotides, the CDR3 is TGTGCCAGCAGCCACAGACAGGGGTATAATTCACCCCTCCACTTT.

V is TRBV5-1 and J is TRBJ1-1; TRBD1 might be the D (5 bases). Germline loops: CDR1 SGHRS, CDR2 YFSETQ. The CDR3 is 14 amino acids. Deletions cut 4 bases from V and 3 bases from J, with 13 bases between. The CDR3 sequence is CASSAQGGHTEAFF. CDR3 nucleotides: TGCGCCAGCAGCGCCCAGGGCGGGCACACTGAAGCTTTCTTT. Using reference TRBV5-1 and TRBJ1-1 for the parts outside the CDR3, the full variable domain is KAGVTQTPRYLIKTRGQQVTLSCSPISGHRSVSWYQQTPGQGLQFLFEYFSETQRNKGNFPGRFSGRQFSNSRSEMNVSTLELGDSALYLCASSAQGGHTEAFFGQGTRLTVV.

This chain uses TRBV7-9 with TRBJ1-1, with 8 nucleotides matching TRBD1. With V trimmed by 3 bases and J by 5 bases, 8 bases remained unmatched. This CDR3 spans 15 amino acids. The germline CDR1 and CDR2 sequences are SEHNR and FQNEAQ (reference sequence). CDR3 nucleotides: TGTGCCAGCAGCTTCGTTTATGACAGGGGAACTGAAGCTTTCTTT. Protein product: CASSFVYDRGTEAFF. The full variable domain, its missing parts supplied by reference TRBV7-9 and TRBJ1-1, is DTGVSQNPRHKITKRGQNVTFRCDPISEHNRLYWYRQTLGQGPEFLTYFQNEAQLEKSRLLSDRFSAERPKGSFSTLEIQRTEQGDSAMYLCASSFVYDRGTEAFFGQGTRLTVV.

This sequence joins TRBV18 and TRBJ2-5; D remains ambiguous. Looked up from germline, CDR1 is KGHSH and CDR2 is LQKENI. Trimming shortened V by 3 bases and J by 0 bases, and 8 bases separated the two germline ends. CDR3 size: 14 residues. DNA for the CDR3: TGTGCCAGCTCACCTCTAGAAGACCAAGAGACCCAGTACTTC. Residues: CASSPLEDQETQYF. Combining the CDR3 with reference TRBV18 and TRBJ2-5 gives the whole variable domain NAGVMQNPRHLVRRRGQEARLRCSPMKGHSHVYWYRQLPEEGLKFMVYLQKENIIDESGMPKERFSAEFPKEGPSILRIQQVVRGDSAAYFCASSPLEDQETQYFGPGTRLLVL.

The chain employs TRBV6-2 or TRBV6-3 and TRBJ1-3; D uncertain. CDR1 and CDR2 from the germline V gene are MNHEY and SVGEGT. V lost 6 bases to trimming and J lost 2 bases, with 8 bases between them. The CDR3 is 13 residues long. CDR3 DNA: TGTGCCAGCAGCCTCGAGACTGGAAACACCATATATTTT. This sequence encodes CASSLETGNTIYF.

This clone occurred once. The CDR3 sequence is CAWSVRPTEAFF. The CDR3 nucleotides are TGTGCCTGGAGTGTCCGACCCACTGAAGCTTTCTTT. This chain links TRBV30 with TRBJ1-1; D not certain. V gave up 0 bases and J gave up 4 bases, with 6 bases separating them. CDR3 length equals 12 residues. Germline V gene lookup returns CDR1 GTSNPN and CDR2 SVGIG (reference sequence).

The chain employs TRBV5-3 and TRBJ2-1; 13 bases align to TRBD2. TRBV5-3 is an ORF, and what it does is uncertain. J lost 5 bases, V lost 0 bases, and 8 bases had no gene match. The CDR3 contains 18 residues. CDR3 protein: CARSLGPQGTSGNNEQFF. DNA for the CDR3: TGTGCCAGAAGCTTGGGACCTCAGGGGACTAGCGGGAACAATGAGCAGTTCTTC.

The V call is TRBV11-1, the J call TRBJ2-7; 7 positions agree with TRBD1. This CDR3 is built from 13 residues. CDR1 is SGHAT and CDR2 is FQDESV in the germline V gene (reference sequence). J was trimmed by 2 bases and V by 6 bases; bases with no gene match: 4. The CDR3 DNA sequence: TGTGCCAGCAGGGGGACAGAGACCTACGAGCAGTACTTC. Protein sequence: CASRGTETYEQYF.

The genes are TRBV30 and TRBJ1-3, with D maybe TRBD1 (5 bases). This CDR3 comprises 14 residues. V dropped 2 bases and J dropped 2 bases, with 10 bases sitting between them. The germline V gene encodes CDR1 GTSNPN and CDR2 SVGIG (reference sequence). This chain's CDR3 is CAWSHRSAGNTIYF. The DNA of the CDR3 is TGTGCCTGGAGTCACAGGTCTGCTGGAAACACCATATATTTT.

This chain connects TRBV5-6 to TRBJ1-5, with D maybe TRBD1 (5 bases). Trimming shortened V by 4 bases and J by 3 bases, and 14 bases separated the two germline ends. Germline lookup yields CDR1 SGHDT and CDR2 YYEEEE. The CDR3 runs 15 residues. The CDR3: CASSNRHPNNQPQHF. CDR3 bases: TGTGCCAGCAGCAACAGGCATCCAAACAATCAGCCCCAGCATTTT.

V usage is TRBV20-1 and J usage is TRBJ1-6; D unclear. This CDR3 has 13 amino acids. Germline V gene data show CDR1 as DFQATT and CDR2 as SNEGSKA (reference sequence). The V and J ends lost 3 bases and 10 bases respectively, with 13 bases between them. CDR3 nucleotides: TGCAGTGCTAGTGGGGTGGGAAGGTCACCCCTCCACTTT. Encoded protein: CSASGVGRSPLHF.